These 30 T cell receptor beta chains came from one sample sequenced in a study of blood T cell repertoires in COVID-19. Assay: immunoSEQ multiplex PCR; the TCRdb copy retains only in-frame clones and omits some. This table holds more than 200,000 clones, 70% to 90% found once. Sequencing used PBMCs or T cells enriched from blood (not recorded which). The receptor set was obtained from a man aged 25 to 40 with acute COVID-19.

This clone was counted only a few times. J is TRBJ1-1 and V is TRBV3-1 (or the pseudogene TRBV3-2); tentatively, D is TRBD1 (5 bases). The CDR3 spans 18 residues. CDR1 and CDR2 from the germline V gene are LGHDT and YNNKEL (reference sequence). Trimming removed 4 bases at V and 4 bases at J, with 25 bases between. In DNA form, the CDR3 reads TGTGCCAGCAGCCGGGAGAGGGGAGGGTCGGAGAGTGGCACTGAAGCTTTCTTT. Encoded protein: CASSRERGGSESGTEAFF.

The chain is built from TRBV9 and TRBJ2-1; 7 bases match TRBD1. The CDR3 loop spans 15 amino acids. Germline V CDR1 and CDR2: SGDLS, YYNGEE. The junction had 6 bases not matched to a gene; V was cut back by 0 bases and J by 6 bases. CDR3 sequence reads: CASSVGQGVGNEQFF. The CDR3 DNA follows: TGTGCCAGCAGCGTAGGACAGGGAGTTGGCAATGAGCAGTTCTTC.

At least ten counts were recorded for this clone. V usage is TRBV3-1 (or the pseudogene TRBV3-2) and J usage is TRBJ1-2; D gene unclear. Germline-derived CDR1 and CDR2 are LGHDT and YNNKEL (reference sequence). The germline V and J ends were trimmed by 4 bases and 6 bases, with 15 bases remaining between them. This CDR3 region has 14 residues. CDR3 loop: CASSPLRDSNGYTF. CDR3 nucleotide sequence: TGTGCCAGCAGCCCCCTCCGGGATTCTAATGGCTACACCTTC.

This sequence joins TRBV7-7 and TRBJ2-1, with TRBD1 identical over 10 bases. Germline lookup yields CDR1 SSHAT and CDR2 FNYEAQ (reference sequence). V gave up 4 bases and J gave up 4 bases; unmatched junction bases: 4. There are 15 residues in the CDR3. CDR3 bases: TGTGCCAGCAGCTCGGGACAGGGGCCATACAATGAGCAGTTCTTC. Protein product: CASSSGQGPYNEQFF.

This rearrangement joins TRBV27 to TRBJ1-1; D not certain. CDR3 size: 13 residues. Germline V gene data show CDR1 as MNHEY and CDR2 as SMNVEV (reference sequence). The V end was cut by 7 bases, the J end by 0 bases, with 9 bases between. The chain's CDR3 is CASKAGMNTEAFF. The DNA of the CDR3 is TGTGCCAGCAAAGCCGGGATGAACACTGAAGCTTTCTTT.

The chain links TRBV6-5 to TRBJ2-2, with TRBD2 identical over 10 bases. The CDR3 is 15 residues long. Germline-derived CDR1 and CDR2 are MNHEY and SVGAGI. The J segment lost 1 base and the V segment lost 7 bases, leaving 3 bases of the junction unmatched. CDR3: CASTPSGGNTGELFF. As DNA, the CDR3 is TGTGCCAGCACCCCTAGCGGGGGGAACACCGGGGAGCTGTTTTTT.

This chain uses TRBV10-2 with TRBJ1-6; 7 bases align to TRBD1. Germline CDR1 reads WSHSY; CDR2 reads SAAADI. J was trimmed by 4 bases and V by 5 bases; bases with no gene match: 8. This CDR3 spans 16 amino acids. For the CDR3, the DNA is TGCGCCAGCAGTCGGACCGGACAGGAGTATAATTCACCCCTCCACTTT. Its translation is CASSRTGQEYNSPLHF.

The rearrangement links TRBV13 to TRBJ1-2; 12 nucleotides align to TRBD1. V shed 5 bases and J 8 bases; nucleotides not matched to a gene: 9. This CDR3 has 15 residues. Germline V lookup: CDR1 PRHDT, CDR2 FYEKMQ (reference sequence). In DNA, the CDR3 is TGTGCCAGCAGCATGGGACAGGGGGCGTCAATAGGCTACACCTTC. Its translation: CASSMGQGASIGYTF.

The chain combines TRBV19 with TRBJ1-3; D is uncertain. V gave up 6 bases and J gave up 0 bases, with 9 bases separating them. Germline V gene lookup returns CDR1 LNHDA and CDR2 SQIVND (reference sequence). CDR3 size: 14 residues. The CDR3 nucleotides are TGTGCCAGTAGCCCGGGATTCTCTGGAAACACCATATATTTT. This encodes CASSPGFSGNTIYF.

The rearrangement uses TRBV27 and TRBJ1-3; D perhaps matches TRBD1 (5 bases). Germline-derived CDR1 and CDR2 are MNHEY and SMNVEV (reference sequence). The CDR3 covers 14 residues. V shed 7 bases and J shed 0 bases, with 10 bases lying between them. This CDR3 is CASKVTGSGNTIYF. CDR3 coding DNA: TGTGCCAGCAAGGTAACAGGCTCTGGAAACACCATATATTTT.

V and J are TRBV7-9 and TRBJ1-4; D call uncertain. The CDR3 has 15 amino acids. V dropped 7 bases and J dropped 1 base, with 13 bases sitting between them. CDR1 is SEHNR, CDR2 FQNEAQ, per germline (reference sequence). The CDR3 spells CASTHVEGTNEKLFF. The CDR3 DNA follows: TGTGCCAGCACCCATGTGGAGGGAACTAATGAAAAACTGTTTTTT.

The CDR3 loop is CASSPEYRENYGYTF. The CDR3, as DNA: TGTGCCAGCTCACCAGAATACAGGGAAAACTATGGCTACACCTTC. The chain couples TRBV18 to TRBJ1-2, with TRBD1 as a possible D gene (6 bases). V was pared by 2 bases and J by 2 bases, with 12 bases between. Germline lookup yields CDR1 KGHSH and CDR2 LQKENI. This CDR3 has 15 residues.

The DNA of the CDR3 is TGTGCCAGCAGCTTAAGTCTGGGGAGCTCCTACAATGAGCAGTTCTTC. Amino acid sequence: CASSLSLGSSYNEQFF. The V gene is TRBV11-3, the J gene TRBJ2-1, with D perhaps matching TRBD2 (5 bases). CDR1 SGHNT and CDR2 YENEEA come from the germline V gene. V dropped 2 bases and J dropped 0 bases, with 11 bases sitting between them. The CDR3 has 16 amino acids.

This sequence joins TRBV10-2 and TRBJ1-1; D may be TRBD1 (5 bases). V lost 0 bases to trimming and J lost 4 bases, with 9 bases between them. The CDR3 covers 14 residues. Germline CDR1 WSHSY, CDR2 SAAADI. This CDR3 is CASSESAGVTEAFF. For the CDR3, the DNA is TGCGCCAGCAGTGAGTCAGCGGGGGTCACTGAAGCTTTCTTT.

A single count supports this clone. The CDR3 nucleotides read TGTGCCAGCAGCGTCCTACCGGGGGGTCTAGATACGCAGTATTTT. It translates to CASSVLPGGLDTQYF. V gene TRBV9 combines with J gene TRBJ2-3; TRBD2 aligns across 7 bases. The length of the CDR3 is 15 residues. V lost 2 bases, J lost 5 bases, and 8 bases stayed unmatched. CDR1 is SGDLS and CDR2 is YYNGEE in the germline V gene. The entire variable domain, with the rest obtained from reference TRBV9 and TRBJ2-3, is as follows: DSGVTQTPKHLITATGQRVTLRCSPRSGDLSVYWYQQSLDQGLQFLIQYYNGEERAKGNILERFSAQQFPDLHSELNLSSLELGDSALYFCASSVLPGGLDTQYFGPGTRLTVL.

A few counts support this clone. The chain joins TRBV29-1 to TRBJ2-7; D possibly corresponds to TRBD2 (6 bases). V dropped 7 bases and J dropped 7 bases, with 14 bases sitting between them. The length of the CDR3 is 11 residues. CDR1 is SQVTM and CDR2 is ANQGSEA in the germline V gene. The CDR3 DNA follows: TGCAGCGCCCAGACGGGACTGGAGCAGTACTTC. Translating it yields CSAQTGLEQYF.

The gene calls are TRBV28 and TRBJ2-2; tentatively, D is TRBD2 (6 bases). From germline, CDR1 is MDHEN and CDR2 SYDVKM. The V and J ends lost 2 bases and 3 bases respectively, with 13 bases between them. This CDR3 comprises 16 residues. The CDR3 loop reads CASSLNSGGYTGELFF. The CDR3 coding sequence is TGTGCCAGCAGTTTAAACTCCGGGGGATACACCGGGGAGCTGTTTTTT.

The J gene is TRBJ2-7, the V gene TRBV21-1; the table names TRBD1, a call not compared with the DNA. TRBV21-1 represents a pseudogene. The CDR3 is 13 residues long. The CDR3 loop is CASSTTGGYEQYF. The CDR3 DNA is TGTGCCAGCAGCACTACAGGGGGCTACGAGCAGTACTTC.

V is TRBV9 and J is TRBJ1-3; D ambiguous. CDR1 and CDR2 from the germline V gene are SGDLS and YYNGEE. The V end lost 4 bases, the J end lost 7 bases, and 15 bases lay between the germline ends. The CDR3 is 14 residues long. The CDR3 region is CASSPLPGSNTIYF. CDR3 nucleotides: TGTGCCAGCAGCCCCCTACCGGGGAGCAACACCATATATTTT.

On this clone: In the same sample, other DNA sequences code for this CDR3. The J gene is TRBJ2-1, the V gene TRBV9; the D gene is possibly TRBD2 (7 bases). Germline V gene sequence: CDR1 SGDLS, CDR2 YYNGEE. The CDR3 runs to 16 residues. V lost 5 bases and J lost 3, with 18 bases in between. Here the CDR3 DNA reads TGTGCCAGCAGTCCCAGTGGGGGGGCAAGCTACAATGAGCAGTTCTTC. Encoded protein: CASSPSGGASYNEQFF.

J is TRBJ2-5 and V is TRBV7-6, with TRBD1 matching 7 bases. The CDR3 sequence is 15 residues long. V lost 3 bases, J lost 0 bases, and 4 bases stayed unmatched. The germline V gene has CDR1 SGHVS and CDR2 FNYEAQ. CDR3 in DNA: TGTGCCAGCAGCTTTGGGACAGTGTACCAAGAGACCCAGTACTTC. Amino acids: CASSFGTVYQETQYF.

Only one count was recorded for this clone. In DNA, the CDR3 is TGTGCCAGCAGCAAAGTATTATCGGGGAAGGGAAAAACCGGGGAGCTGTTTTTT. It translates to CASSKVLSGKGKTGELFF. The chain employs TRBV21-1 and TRBJ2-2; the DNA was not used to check the table's D call, TRBD2. TRBV21-1 is reported as a pseudogene. This CDR3 spans 18 amino acids.

This rearrangement joins TRBV19 to TRBJ1-2, with a possible D match to TRBD1 (5 bases). Germline loops: CDR1 LNHDA, CDR2 SQIVND (reference sequence). There are 12 residues in the CDR3. V lost 5 bases to trimming and J lost 4 bases, with 8 bases between them. CDR3 sequence (DNA): TGTGCCAGTAGTTACGGGGGCTATGGCTACACCTTC. Amino acid sequence: CASSYGGYGYTF.

The chain has TRBV30 and TRBJ2-3; 10 bases are a match to TRBD2. V gave up 0 bases and J gave up 8 bases; unmatched junction bases: 5. The CDR3 covers 14 residues. Germline lookup yields CDR1 GTSNPN and CDR2 SVGIG (reference sequence). CDR3 protein: CAWSVAGGAGTQYF. CDR3 bases: TGTGCCTGGAGTGTAGCGGGGGGGGCAGGTACGCAGTATTTT. The full variable domain, with the rest looked up from reference TRBV30 and TRBJ2-3, is SQTIHQWPATLVQPVGSPLSLECTVEGTSNPNLYWYRQAAGRGLQLLFYSVGIGQISSEVPQNLSASRPQDRQFILSSKKLLLSDSGFYLCAWSVAGGAGTQYFGPGTRLTVL.

This clone was detected a few times. This chain links TRBV6-5 with TRBJ1-2; 7 bases line up with TRBD1. The CDR3 covers 13 residues. In germline, CDR1 is MNHEY, CDR2 SVGAGI. V shed 7 bases and J 14 bases; nucleotides not matched to a gene: 16. The CDR3 reads CASTNHLGTEKTF. For the CDR3, the DNA is TGTGCCAGCACCAACCACCTCGGGACAGAAAAAACCTTC.

The chain is built from TRBV27 and TRBJ2-7; D is perhaps TRBD1 (5 bases). Germline lookup yields CDR1 MNHEY and CDR2 SMNVEV (reference sequence). The germline V and J ends were trimmed by 5 bases and 0 bases, with 11 bases remaining between them. This CDR3 spans 14 amino acids. The CDR3 coding sequence is TGTGCCAGCAGTAGGGGCACCTCCTCCTACGAGCAGTACTTC. This translates into CASSRGTSSYEQYF.

V is TRBV3-1 (or the pseudogene TRBV3-2) and J is TRBJ2-2, with 8 bases matching TRBD2. CDR3 length equals 16 residues. Germline CDR1 LGHDT, CDR2 YNNKEL (reference sequence). V dropped 3 bases and J dropped 5; count of bases not matched to a gene: 8. This CDR3 reads CASSHRRPGGTGELFF. CDR3 coding DNA: TGTGCCAGCAGCCACCGCCGACCGGGAGGGACCGGGGAGCTGTTTTTT.

V gene TRBV9 combines with J gene TRBJ1-5; 7 bases map to TRBD1. The CDR3 loop spans 14 amino acids. CDR1 SGDLS and CDR2 YYNGEE come from the germline V gene. With 3 bases clipped from V and 3 bases from J, the junction kept 3 bases outside the gene matches. Here the CDR3 DNA reads TGTGCCAGCAGCGCGGGACAGTCCAATCAGCCCCAGCATTTT. It encodes CASSAGQSNQPQHF.

The chain carries TRBV9 and TRBJ2-7; D gene unclear. Trimming cost V 4 bases and J 3 bases, with 14 bases left between them. The CDR3 is made up of 14 amino acids. From germline, CDR1 is SGDLS and CDR2 YYNGEE. The CDR3 bases are TGTGCCAGCAGCCCAAGCCGAAGTAGCTACGAGCAGTACTTC. This encodes CASSPSRSSYEQYF.

The chain carries TRBV5-1 and TRBJ1-5; D gene uncertain. Germline V gene data show CDR1 as SGHRS and CDR2 as YFSETQ. V lost 0 bases and J lost 2, with 3 bases in between. The CDR3 has 13 amino acids. The CDR3 loop reads CASSLAGNQPQHF. CDR3 sequence (DNA): TGCGCCAGCAGCTTGGCCGGCAATCAGCCCCAGCATTTT.